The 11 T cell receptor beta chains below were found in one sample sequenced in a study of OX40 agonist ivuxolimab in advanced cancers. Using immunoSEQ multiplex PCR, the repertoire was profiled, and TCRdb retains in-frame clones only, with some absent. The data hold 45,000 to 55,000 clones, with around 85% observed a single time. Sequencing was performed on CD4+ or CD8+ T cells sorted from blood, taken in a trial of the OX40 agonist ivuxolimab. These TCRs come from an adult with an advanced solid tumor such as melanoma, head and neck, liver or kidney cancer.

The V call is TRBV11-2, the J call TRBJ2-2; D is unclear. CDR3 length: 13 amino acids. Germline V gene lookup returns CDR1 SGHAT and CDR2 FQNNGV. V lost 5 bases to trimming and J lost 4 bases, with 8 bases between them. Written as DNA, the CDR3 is TGTGCCAGCAGCCCTATCGTCACCGGGGAGCTGTTTTTT. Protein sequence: CASSPIVTGELFF.

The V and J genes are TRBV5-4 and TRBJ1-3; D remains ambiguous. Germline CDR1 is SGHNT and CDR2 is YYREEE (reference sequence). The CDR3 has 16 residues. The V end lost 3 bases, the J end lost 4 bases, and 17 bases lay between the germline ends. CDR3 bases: TGTGCCAGCAGCTATGGCGGTGGGCCGGGAGGAAACACCATATATTTT. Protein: CASSYGGGPGGNTIYF.

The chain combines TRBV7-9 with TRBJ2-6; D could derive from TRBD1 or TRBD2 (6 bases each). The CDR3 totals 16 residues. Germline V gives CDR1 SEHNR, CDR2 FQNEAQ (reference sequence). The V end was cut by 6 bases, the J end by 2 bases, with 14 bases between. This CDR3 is CASSTTGTAGANVLTF. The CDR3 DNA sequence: TGTGCCAGCAGTACCACAGGGACTGCTGGGGCCAACGTCCTGACTTTC.

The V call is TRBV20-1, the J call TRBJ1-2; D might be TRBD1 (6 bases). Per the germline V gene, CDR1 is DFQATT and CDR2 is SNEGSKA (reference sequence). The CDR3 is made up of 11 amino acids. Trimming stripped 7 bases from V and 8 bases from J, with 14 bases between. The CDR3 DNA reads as TGCAGTGTAAGCGAGGGGGAAGGCTACACCTTC. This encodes CSVSEGEGYTF.

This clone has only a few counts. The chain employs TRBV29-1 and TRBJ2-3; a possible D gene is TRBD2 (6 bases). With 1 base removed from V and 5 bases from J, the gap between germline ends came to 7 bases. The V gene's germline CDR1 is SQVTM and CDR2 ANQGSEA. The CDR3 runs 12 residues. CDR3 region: CSVEGGVDTQYF. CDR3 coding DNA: TGCAGCGTTGAAGGCGGGGTAGATACGCAGTATTTT.

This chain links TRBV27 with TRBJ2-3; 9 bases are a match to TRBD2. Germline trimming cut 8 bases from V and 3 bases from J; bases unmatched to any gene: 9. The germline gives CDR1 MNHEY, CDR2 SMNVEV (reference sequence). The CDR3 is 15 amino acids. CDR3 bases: TGTGCCAGCCGCCAGGCGGGAGGGTTTACAGATACGCAGTATTTT. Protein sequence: CASRQAGGFTDTQYF.

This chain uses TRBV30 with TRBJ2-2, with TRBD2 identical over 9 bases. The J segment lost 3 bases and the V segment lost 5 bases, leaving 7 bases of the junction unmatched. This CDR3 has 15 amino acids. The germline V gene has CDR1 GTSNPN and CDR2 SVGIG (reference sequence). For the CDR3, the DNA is TGTGCCTGGGCCAGACTAGCGGCGTACACCGGGGAGCTGTTTTTT. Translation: CAWARLAAYTGELFF.

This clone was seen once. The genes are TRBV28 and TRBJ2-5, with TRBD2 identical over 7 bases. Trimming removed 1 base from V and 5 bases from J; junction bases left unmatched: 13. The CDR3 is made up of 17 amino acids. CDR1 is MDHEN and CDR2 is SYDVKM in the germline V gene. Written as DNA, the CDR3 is TGTGCCAGCAGTTTATCACCGGGACTACCGACCTCGGAGACCCAGTACTTC. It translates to CASSLSPGLPTSETQYF.

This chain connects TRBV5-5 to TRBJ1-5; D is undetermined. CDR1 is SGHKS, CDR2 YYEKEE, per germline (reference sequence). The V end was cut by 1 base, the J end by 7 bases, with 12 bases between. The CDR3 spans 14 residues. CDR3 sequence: CASSLKAVWQPQHF. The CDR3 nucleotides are TGTGCCAGCAGCTTGAAGGCCGTCTGGCAGCCCCAGCATTTT. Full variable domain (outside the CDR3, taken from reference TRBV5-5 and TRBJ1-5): DAGVTQSPTHLIKTRGQQVTLRCSPISGHKSVSWYQQVLGQGPQFIFQYYEKEERGRGNFPDRFSARQFPNYSSELNVNALLLGDSALYLCASSLKAVWQPQHFGDGTRLSIL.

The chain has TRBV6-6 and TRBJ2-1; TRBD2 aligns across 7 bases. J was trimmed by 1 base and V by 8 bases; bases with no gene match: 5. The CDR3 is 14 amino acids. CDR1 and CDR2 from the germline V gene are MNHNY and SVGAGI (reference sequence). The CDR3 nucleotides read TGTGCCAGCCTTGCAGCGGGGTCCTACAATGAGCAGTTCTTC. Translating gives CASLAAGSYNEQFF.

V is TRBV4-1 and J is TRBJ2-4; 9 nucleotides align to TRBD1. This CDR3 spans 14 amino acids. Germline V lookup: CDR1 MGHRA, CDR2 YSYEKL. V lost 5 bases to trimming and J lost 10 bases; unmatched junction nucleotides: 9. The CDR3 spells CASSSLGTGNIQYF. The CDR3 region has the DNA TGCGCCAGCAGCTCGCTAGGGACAGGGAATATTCAGTACTTC.